This T cell receptor beta chain came from a study of blood T cells in healthy people across ages. Next came a second PCR, run for about 7 to 12 cycles, which used a sample-barcoded 5' primer along with a J-beta primer mix. TCRdb reprocessed the 5' RACE reads with MiXCR, giving one entry per CDR3 protein. The repertoire includes approximately 690,000 distinct CDR3 sequences, 40% to 45% of them detected once, and around 30% sits in the top ten. This clonotype turned up a few times. The origin of this receptor is a man aged 80 or over in good health. What was sequenced was blood.

CDR3: CASSYTRKTQYF. The CDR3 nucleotides read TGTGCCAGCAGTTACACCAGGAAGACCCAGTACTTC. This chain connects TRBV6-2 or TRBV6-3 to TRBJ2-5; D uncertain. V lost 2 bases to trimming and J lost 6 bases, with 7 bases between them. There are 12 residues in the CDR3. CDR1 is MNHEY and CDR2 is SVGEGT in the germline V gene.